This T cell receptor beta chain derives from a study of OX40 agonist ivuxolimab in advanced cancers. In terms of the full investigation: Ivuxolimab was a fully human IgG2 agonistic monoclonal antibody targeting the costimulatory receptor OX40 (CD134). Three dose-escalation patients achieved partial responses, one with hepatocellular carcinoma and two with cutaneous melanoma. The point of sequencing TCRbeta in the periphery was to test whether ivuxolimab changed TCR sequence diversity and drove clonal T-cell expansion. Intravenous ivuxolimab was administered to patients every 2 weeks at six dose levels: 0.01, 0.1, 0.3, 1.5, 3 and 10 mg/kg. Prior anti-PD-1, anti-PD-L1 or anti-CTLA-4 therapy was permitted, and checkpoint inhibitors had been received by approximately 39% of dose-escalation patients. Of the roughly 53 patients in dose escalation, approximately 20 had hepatocellular carcinoma, approximately 15 had melanoma, 9 had renal cell carcinoma and 9 had head and neck cancer. In the dose-escalation cohort, more than 75% of patients were male, and the mean age was around 60 years, with a range of about 23 to 90. The paper reports the monotherapy dose-escalation portion (N ≈ 52 patients) of the phase I ivuxolimab trial. Paper-wide results and their limitations: After ivuxolimab, CD8+ T cells had more expanded clones than CD4+ T cells on average. At doses of 0.1 to 3.0 mg/kg, clonal expansion of both CD4+ and CD8+ blood T cells was observed from baseline to week 6. Which antigens the clonally expanded peripheral T cells were specific for was not determined. Low levels of normalized T-cell clonal expansion were also seen in some nonresponding patients. In the 0.1-3.0 mg/kg groups, partial responders were among the patients with the lowest normalized peripheral clonal expansion, particularly in CD8+ T cells.

Genomic DNA was isolated from the sorted cells so that the TCRbeta CDR3 region could be sequenced. The immunoSEQ Assay was used for sequencing of TCRbeta CDR3 regions. TCRdb limited this immuneACCESS table to in-frame rearrangements with V and J called. A share of clones is missing; checked studies link under half to unresolved V genes, and the rest is unexplained. In all, the sample holds tens of thousands of clones, and about 89% of those were seen once. The ten largest account for roughly 5.5% of the sample. Worth noting for this clone: It has no known antigen specificity. Base qualities are not recorded, but no much larger clone differs from it by a single base.

The trial excluded patients who had a history of autoimmune disease or who were on systemic immunosuppression. Peripheral blood for TCR sequencing was collected from all dose cohorts at baseline, on cycle 4 day 1, and on cycle 7 day 1. Samples came from an open-label, multicenter, first-in-human phase I dose-escalation trial of ivuxolimab. Adults with locally advanced or metastatic melanoma, renal cell, hepatocellular, or head and neck squamous cell carcinoma were enrolled in the trial. CD4+ and CD8+ T cells were sorted separately from peripheral blood before TCR sequencing. The sequencing used CD4+ or CD8+ T cells sorted from blood, collected in a trial of the OX40 agonist ivuxolimab. The sequence was collected from an adult with an advanced solid tumor such as melanoma, head and neck, liver or kidney cancer.

The nucleotide sequence is given as TGCGCCAGCAGCCTACGGACTAGCGGGTCCTACAATGAGCAGTTCTTC. This is translated as CASSLRTSGSYNEQFF. This sequence uses TRBV4-1 and TRBJ2-1, and TRBD2 aligns with 11 junction nucleotides. From its cysteine to its phenylalanine, the CDR3 spans 16 amino acids. Only CDR3 DNA remains: 48 bases, in frame from the first base. The CDR1 and CDR2 encoded by the germline V gene are MGHRA and YSYEKL. V loses 4 bases at its end and J loses 1 base; junction bases beyond the gene matches: 3.